The 10 T cell receptor beta chains below come from one sample, sequenced in a study of spatial heterogeneity in lung cancer. Time point reported: sample taken at primary tumor resection. TCRdb re-derived calls from the 5' RACE reads in MiXCR, one entry per CDR3 protein. This sample carries fewer than 7,000 distinct CDR3 sequences, about 12% of them seen once, and the ten largest clones take 20%. The material sequenced was normal lung tissue next to the tumor, taken at surgery. The receptor set was obtained from a female donor with early-stage non-small cell lung cancer.

The genes are TRBV19 and TRBJ2-3; D gene ambiguous. The CDR3 sequence is 13 residues long. CDR1 and CDR2 from the germline V gene are LNHDA and SQIVND (reference sequence). V was trimmed by 11 bases and J by 2 bases, leaving 14 bases between them. Here the CDR3 DNA reads TGTGCCGCGTCGTTCACCATCACAGATACGCAGTATTTT. Protein: CAASFTITDTQYF. The whole variable domain, filled in from reference TRBV19 and TRBJ2-3, reads DGGITQSPKYLFRKEGQNVTLSCEQNLNHDAMYWYRQDPGQGLRLIYYSQIVNDFQKGDIAEGYSVSREKKESFPLTVTSAQKNPTAFYLCAASFTITDTQYFGPGTRLTVL.

The sample holds many counts of this clonotype. This chain uses TRBV28 with TRBJ1-6, with a possible D match to TRBD1 (5 bases). The V and J ends lost 6 bases and 7 bases respectively, with 16 bases between them. The CDR3 contains 15 residues. Germline assignment: CDR1 MDHEN and CDR2 SYDVKM. CDR3 bases: TGTGCCAGCAGCCGCCAGGGACGAGAGAATTCACCCCTCCACTTT. Translating it yields CASSRQGRENSPLHF.

This clonotype is categorized as medium-sized. This sequence joins TRBV7-6 and TRBJ1-1; D is perhaps TRBD1 (5 bases). The CDR3 has 14 residues. V lost 5 bases, J lost 2 bases, and 12 bases lay in between. The germline CDR1 and CDR2 sequences are SGHVS and FNYEAQ. Here the CDR3 DNA reads TGTGCCAGCAGCCCACAGACAGCAAACACTGAAGCTTTCTTT. The encoded protein is CASSPQTANTEAFF. The entire variable domain, with the rest obtained from reference TRBV7-6 and TRBJ1-1, is as follows: GAGVSQSPRYKVTKRGQDVALRCDPISGHVSLYWYRQALGQGPEFLTYFNYEAQQDKSGLPNDRFSAERPEGSISTLTIQRTEQRDSAMYRCASSPQTANTEAFFGQGTRLTVV.

This clonotype was seen repeatedly, ten times or more. In DNA, the CDR3 is TGTGCCAGCAGACCCGGACGGGGAGCTAGCGGGGGCCATAGCTCCTACAATGAGCAGTTCTTC. Its protein is CASRPGRGASGGHSSYNEQFF. The chain uses TRBV12-3 or TRBV12-4 and TRBJ2-1, with TRBD2 matching over 10 bases. The CDR3 extends over 21 amino acids. V dropped 6 bases and J dropped 0; count of bases not matched to a gene: 20.

This clonotype appeared many times. The chain uses TRBV6-6 and TRBJ2-5, with TRBD1 as a possible D gene (6 bases). The CDR3 consists of 14 residues. Per germline, CDR1 MNHNY and CDR2 SVGAGI (reference sequence). V shed 7 bases and J shed 3 bases, with 15 bases lying between them. The CDR3: CASTPGTGKETQYF. In DNA, the CDR3 is TGTGCCAGCACCCCAGGAACAGGGAAAGAGACCCAGTACTTC.

This clonotype was observed many times. The chain has TRBV5-1 and TRBJ1-1; D not certain. V lost 0 bases and J 8 bases, leaving 11 bases between the germline ends. The germline gives CDR1 SGHRS, CDR2 YFSETQ. The CDR3 contains 13 residues. CDR3 loop: CASSLGKGTEAFF. As DNA, the CDR3 is TGCGCCAGCAGCTTGGGCAAGGGTACGGAAGCTTTCTTT.

The chain recombines TRBV5-1 with TRBJ1-2; weak D call: TRBD1 (6 bases). Germline V gene data show CDR1 as SGHRS and CDR2 as YFSETQ. This CDR3 has 14 amino acids. Deletions cut 0 bases from V and 3 bases from J, with 9 bases between. CDR3 region: CASSLASGDYGYTF. CDR3 sequence (DNA): TGCGCCAGCAGCTTGGCCTCAGGGGACTATGGCTACACCTTC.

This clonotype came up many times. This chain uses TRBV6-2 or TRBV6-3 with TRBJ1-1; 11 positions agree with TRBD1. Trimming cost V 5 bases and J 4 bases; bases outside gene matches: 9. Per germline, CDR1 MNHEY and CDR2 SVGEGT. This CDR3 contains 16 residues. This CDR3 reads CASSTSGQGASTEAFF. In nucleotides, the CDR3 is TGTGCCAGCAGTACCTCCGGACAGGGGGCCAGCACTGAAGCTTTCTTT.

This clonotype is judged medium-sized. The chain links TRBV7-2 to TRBJ2-1; a weak D match, TRBD1 (7 bases). Trimming took off 2 bases at V and 9 bases at J, with 20 bases between the two ends. The germline CDR1 and CDR2 sequences are SGHTA and FQGNSA. The CDR3 sequence is 16 residues long. CDR3 in amino acids: CASSLRQGAGGGEQFF. The CDR3 DNA follows: TGTGCCAGCAGCTTAAGACAGGGCGCCGGAGGGGGTGAGCAGTTCTTC.

This clonotype occurred many times. This chain joins TRBV12-3 or TRBV12-4 and TRBJ2-1; 9 bases match TRBD2. The CDR3 contains 16 residues. V lost 6 bases and J lost 4; bases outside the gene matches: 10. CDR3 loop: CASSLLAGTIYNEQFF. The CDR3 DNA follows: TGTGCCAGCAGCTTACTAGCGGGTACCATTTACAATGAGCAGTTCTTC.